A single sample gave rise to the 30 T cell receptor beta chains below, sequenced in a study of cytomegalovirus exposure and HLA in healthy donors. Sequencing was performed with immunoSEQ multiplex PCR; in TCRdb, only in-frame clones are kept and a portion is missing. Here the sample spans about 120,000 clones, approximately 94% being singletons. Sequencing was carried out using PBMCs. These receptors came from a man in his late teens or twenties in good health and CMV-seronegative.

V usage is TRBV11-2 and J usage is TRBJ2-7, with TRBD2 as a possible D gene (5 bases). The germline V and J ends were trimmed by 2 bases and 3 bases, with 11 bases remaining between them. The germline gives CDR1 SGHAT, CDR2 FQNNGV. The CDR3 totals 14 residues. The CDR3 loop is CASSLSEGNYEQYF. The CDR3 DNA follows: TGTGCCAGCAGCTTATCTGAGGGTAACTACGAGCAGTACTTC.

The chain carries TRBV27 and TRBJ2-7, with D perhaps matching TRBD2 (5 bases). CDR1 MNHEY and CDR2 SMNVEV come from the germline V gene (reference sequence). V shed 6 bases and J shed 3 bases, with 15 bases lying between them. This CDR3 is 14 amino acids long. CDR3 sequence reads: CASRYGPGDYEQYF. The CDR3 DNA reads TGTGCCAGCAGGTATGGACCCGGGGACTACGAGCAGTACTTC.

The chain has TRBV10-3 and TRBJ2-6, with 7 bases matching TRBD1. The V and J ends lost 4 bases and 4 bases, in that order; junction bases with no gene match: 7. The CDR3 is 16 residues long. Per the germline V gene, CDR1 is ENHRY and CDR2 is SYGVKD. CDR3 DNA: TGTGCCATCAGTGCTAGACAGGGATGGGGGGCCAACGTCCTGACTTTC. Protein product: CAISARQGWGANVLTF.

CDR3 region: CASSQGTSYEQYF. The CDR3 coding sequence is TGCGCCAGCAGCCAGGGGACTTCCTACGAGCAGTACTTC. This chain uses TRBV4-3 with TRBJ2-7; weak D call: TRBD2 (6 bases). CDR1 is LGHNA, CDR2 YSLEER, per germline. The V end lost 3 bases, the J end lost 1 base, and 7 bases lay between the germline ends. The CDR3 is 13 amino acids.

The chain employs TRBV27 and TRBJ2-5, with TRBD2 matching over 15 bases. The length of the CDR3 is 17 residues. Germline assignment: CDR1 MNHEY and CDR2 SMNVEV (reference sequence). V dropped 4 bases and J dropped 5; count of bases not matched to a gene: 8. CDR3 region: CASSSGLAGGGKETQYF. The CDR3 DNA reads TGTGCCAGCAGTTCGGGACTAGCGGGAGGAGGGAAGGAGACCCAGTACTTC.

The rearrangement uses TRBV9 and TRBJ2-2; D remains unclear. This CDR3 region has 14 residues. Germline V CDR1 and CDR2: SGDLS, YYNGEE. The V and J ends lost 3 bases and 6 bases respectively, with 12 bases between them. CDR3 nucleotides: TGTGCCAGCAGCGGAACCACGAGCTCCGGGGAGCTGTTTTTT. Translating it yields CASSGTTSSGELFF.

DNA of the CDR3: TGTGCCATCAGTGAGGAGACTCCCAACAATGAGCAGTTCTTC. It yields the protein CAISEETPNNEQFF. V usage is TRBV10-3 and J usage is TRBJ2-1, with D uncertain. V lost 2 bases, J lost 5 bases, and 10 bases lay in between. The CDR3 sequence is 14 residues long. CDR1 and CDR2 from the germline V gene are ENHRY and SYGVKD.

The chain couples TRBV6-1 to TRBJ2-3; D call uncertain. V was shortened by 4 bases and J by 1 base, with 12 bases between the two germline ends. The CDR3 has 15 residues. In germline, CDR1 is MNHNS, CDR2 SASEGT. CDR3 residues: CASSGVTPRTDTQYF. The CDR3 DNA reads as TGTGCCAGCAGTGGCGTAACGCCTCGCACAGATACGCAGTATTTT.

J is TRBJ2-7 and V is TRBV27, with a tentative D call TRBD2 (6 bases). Germline V gene sequence: CDR1 MNHEY, CDR2 SMNVEV (reference sequence). This CDR3 is built from 14 residues. V shed 1 base and J shed 3 bases, with 10 bases lying between them. The CDR3, as DNA: TGTGCCAGCAGTTTATTCGGGGGAGACTACGAGCAGTACTTC. It is translated as CASSLFGGDYEQYF.

The chain uses TRBV9 and TRBJ2-2; TRBD1 matches at 9 bases. After removal of 0 bases from V and 6 bases from J, the junction contained 3 bases not matched to a gene. Germline CDR1 SGDLS, CDR2 YYNGEE. This CDR3 is built from 15 residues. CDR3 protein: CASSVGDRAAGELFF. CDR3 bases: TGTGCCAGCAGCGTAGGGGACAGGGCCGCCGGGGAGCTGTTTTTT.

V gene TRBV7-2 combines with J gene TRBJ2-3, with 7 bases matching TRBD1. CDR1 is SGHTA and CDR2 is FQGNSA in the germline V gene. V was clipped by 3 bases and J by 2 bases; unmatched bases: 8. This CDR3 is 16 amino acids long. The CDR3 DNA sequence: TGTGCCAGCAGCTTGGCGACAGGGCGGATCACAGATACGCAGTATTTT. It translates to CASSLATGRITDTQYF. Complete variable domain (other parts from reference TRBV7-2 and TRBJ2-3): GAGVSQSPSNKVTEKGKDVELRCDPISGHTALYWYRQSLGQGLEFLIYFQGNSAPDKSGLPSDRFSAERTGGSVSTLTIQRTQQEDSAVYLCASSLATGRITDTQYFGPGTRLTVL.

The chain joins TRBV7-7 to TRBJ1-4, with TRBD1 matching over 10 bases. V shed 3 bases and J 4 bases; nucleotides not matched to a gene: 2. The CDR3 extends over 15 amino acids. Germline values: CDR1 SSHAT, CDR2 FNYEAQ (reference sequence). The DNA of the CDR3 is TGTGCCAGCAGCTTGGGGACAGGGGTTAATGAAAAACTGTTTTTT. Amino acid sequence: CASSLGTGVNEKLFF.

J is TRBJ1-3 and V is TRBV11-2; D is unclear. Looked up from germline, CDR1 is SGHAT and CDR2 is FQNNGV. The CDR3 has 16 residues. V shed 0 bases and J shed 0 bases, with 9 bases lying between them. In DNA, the CDR3 is TGTGCCAGCAGCTTAGATCCAGGATCCTCTGGAAACACCATATATTTT. Amino acid sequence: CASSLDPGSSGNTIYF.

This chain uses TRBV11-3 with TRBJ2-1; 12 bases fit TRBD2. Germline V lookup: CDR1 SGHNT, CDR2 YENEEA. This CDR3 contains 17 residues. Germline trimming cut 5 bases from V and 2 bases from J; bases unmatched to any gene: 7. Here the CDR3 reads CASSPRLAGDPYNEQFF. CDR3 coding DNA: TGTGCCAGCAGCCCCAGACTAGCGGGGGATCCCTACAATGAGCAGTTCTTC.

The chain links TRBV29-1 to TRBJ1-3; D gene uncertain. Trimming pared 7 bases from V and 0 bases from J, leaving 10 bases between. The CDR3 spans 13 residues. From germline, CDR1 is SQVTM and CDR2 ANQGSEA. CDR3 sequence: CSASDRSGNTIYF. CDR3 DNA: TGCAGCGCCTCAGATCGCTCTGGAAACACCATATATTTT.

This clone appeared a single time. This chain connects TRBV11-3 to TRBJ2-2, with D tentatively TRBD2 (5 bases). Trimming pared 8 bases from V and 1 base from J, leaving 5 bases between. This CDR3 contains 12 residues. The V gene's germline CDR1 is SGHNT and CDR2 YENEEA. This chain's CDR3 is CASRGNTGELFF. CDR3 nucleotides: TGTGCCAGCCGGGGGAACACCGGGGAGCTGTTTTTT.

The CDR3 reads CAISEPGREKNEQFF. Written as DNA, the CDR3 is TGTGCCATCAGTGAACCGGGGCGGGAAAAGAATGAGCAGTTCTTC. The rearrangement joins TRBV10-3 to TRBJ2-1; a weak D match, TRBD2 (6 bases). Germline V gene lookup returns CDR1 ENHRY and CDR2 SYGVKD. With 3 bases removed from V and 7 bases from J, the gap between germline ends came to 16 bases. The CDR3 is 15 amino acids.

The chain joins TRBV7-8 to TRBJ1-1, with D possibly TRBD1 on 5 matching bases. The CDR3 has 13 amino acids. The germline V gene has CDR1 SGHVS and CDR2 FQNEAQ. V lost 3 bases, J lost 4 bases, and 9 bases lay in between. In DNA form, the CDR3 reads TGTGCCAGCAGCTTCGGGGGATCCACTGAAGCTTTCTTT. It encodes CASSFGGSTEAFF.

This clone was detected only once. The genes are TRBV19 and TRBJ2-7; no definite D call. The CDR3 is made up of 13 amino acids. Trimming stripped 6 bases from V and 5 bases from J, with 14 bases between. Germline V lookup: CDR1 LNHDA, CDR2 SQIVND (reference sequence). In DNA form, the CDR3 reads TGTGCCAGTAGCTATCAGGTTTACCACGAGCAGTACTTC. Its protein product is CASSYQVYHEQYF.

The J gene is TRBJ2-1, the V gene TRBV9; 7 nucleotides line up with TRBD2. The V gene end was trimmed by 7 bases and the J gene end by 7 bases; junction bases not matched to a gene: 8. From germline, CDR1 is SGDLS and CDR2 YYNGEE. The CDR3 extends over 13 amino acids. In nucleotides, the CDR3 is TGTGCCAGCGCTACGGGAGGCGGGAATGAGCAGTTCTTC. Protein product: CASATGGGNEQFF.

About this clone itself: The junction and the germline gene differ at one end; a read error may be behind it. V is TRBV7-2 and J is TRBJ2-3, with D possibly TRBD2 on 5 matching bases. The CDR3 covers 14 residues. CDR1 is SGHTA and CDR2 is FQGNSA in the germline V gene. CDR3 DNA: TGTGCCAACAGCTTAGTTAGCGGCACAGATACGCAGTATTTT. It encodes CANSLVSGTDTQYF.

The chain recombines TRBV28 with TRBJ1-3; 9 nucleotides align to TRBD1. Germline values: CDR1 MDHEN, CDR2 SYDVKM. CDR3 size: 16 residues. V gave up 6 bases and J gave up 4 bases; unmatched junction bases: 10. CDR3 loop: CASRGYRGPSGNTIYF. The CDR3 DNA follows: TGTGCCAGCAGGGGGTACAGGGGGCCGTCAGGAAACACCATATATTTT. The full variable domain, rest sourced from reference TRBV28 and TRBJ1-3, is DVKVTQSSRYLVKRTGEKVFLECVQDMDHENMFWYRQDPGLGLRLIYFSYDVKMKEKGDIPEGYSVSREKKERFSLILESASTNQTSMYLCASRGYRGPSGNTIYFGEGSWLTVV.

The chain links TRBV2 to TRBJ1-5; TRBD1 matches at 11 bases. The CDR3 length is 15 residues. CDR1 SNHLY and CDR2 FYNNEI come from the germline V gene. V lost 6 bases and J lost 6; bases outside the gene matches: 7. CDR3 DNA sequence: TGTGCCAGCAGCGGGACAGGGGGTGATATTCAGCCCCAGCATTTT. It yields the protein CASSGTGGDIQPQHF.

The table lists this clone with a count of one. The chain links TRBV5-4 to TRBJ2-7; the D gene is possibly TRBD1 (5 bases). The length of the CDR3 is 14 residues. The ends were cut back, 0 bases at V and 5 bases at J, with 12 bases in the middle. CDR1 SGHNT and CDR2 YYREEE come from the germline V gene (reference sequence). The CDR3 DNA follows: TGTGCCAGCAGCTTGGATGGCAGGGCGGACGAGCAGTACTTC. As protein: CASSLDGRADEQYF. Full variable domain (remainder filled in from reference TRBV5-4 and TRBJ2-7): ETGVTQSPTHLIKTRGQQVTLRCSSQSGHNTVSWYQQALGQGPQFIFQYYREEENGRGNFPPRFSGLQFPNYSSELNVNALELDDSALYLCASSLDGRADEQYFGPGTRLTVT.

The sample holds one count of this clone. This chain connects TRBV11-2 to TRBJ1-2; D possibly corresponds to TRBD1 (5 bases). Germline CDR1 and CDR2: SGHAT and FQNNGV. This CDR3 is 13 amino acids long. V was trimmed by 4 bases and J by 6 bases, leaving 12 bases between them. CDR3 amino acids: CASSSGAFNGYTF. CDR3 nucleotides: TGTGCCAGCAGCTCTGGGGCATTCAATGGCTACACCTTC.

The chain combines TRBV28 with TRBJ2-1; 11 positions agree with TRBD2. Germline V gene sequence: CDR1 MDHEN, CDR2 SYDVKM. V was pared by 6 bases and J by 4 bases, with 5 bases of the junction left unmatched. The CDR3 runs to 15 residues. CDR3: CASRSLAGGYNEQFF. The CDR3 nucleotides read TGTGCCAGCAGGTCTCTAGCGGGGGGATACAATGAGCAGTTCTTC.

The chain uses TRBV4-1 and TRBJ1-1, with TRBD1 matching 8 bases. The CDR3 length is 15 residues. J lost 4 bases, V lost 2 bases, and 6 bases had no gene match. The germline gives CDR1 MGHRA, CDR2 YSYEKL. The CDR3 nucleotides are TGCGCCAGCAGCCAAACGACAGGGGTGGGCACTGAAGCTTTCTTT. Translation gives CASSQTTGVGTEAFF.

The J gene is TRBJ2-7, the V gene TRBV6-5; D is undetermined. V lost 2 bases, J lost 6 bases, and 5 bases lay in between. Germline values: CDR1 MNHEY, CDR2 SVGAGI. The CDR3 runs 11 residues. The CDR3 nucleotides are TGTGCCAGCAGTTACCGCGCCGAGCAGTACTTC. Residues: CASSYRAEQYF.

The V gene is TRBV20-1, the J gene TRBJ1-1; D remains ambiguous. The V end was cut by 6 bases, the J end by 6 bases, with 11 bases between. Germline-derived CDR1 and CDR2 are DFQATT and SNEGSKA (reference sequence). This CDR3 is built from 11 residues. CDR3 loop: CSARPGAEAFF. The CDR3 DNA sequence: TGCAGTGCCCGACCGGGAGCTGAAGCTTTCTTT.

This clone was seen once. The chain links TRBV6-1 to TRBJ2-5; 12 bases are shared with TRBD2. The CDR3 contains 17 residues. V lost 4 bases and J lost 4; bases outside the gene matches: 10. Germline lookup yields CDR1 MNHNS and CDR2 SASEGT. The CDR3 DNA reads TGTGCCAGCAGTGGGGCTAGCGGGAGGGCCCGGGCAGAGACCCAGTACTTC. Residues: CASSGASGRARAETQYF.